The rows below give T cell receptor beta chains drawn from one sample of a study of cytomegalovirus exposure and HLA in healthy donors. Sequenced by immunoSEQ multiplex PCR; TCRdb stores in-frame clones only, minus some. The data hold approximately 250,000 clones, with 78% observed a single time. The sample comprised PBMCs. These receptor sequences come from a boy aged 10-17 years in good health and CMV-seronegative. CDR3s include the opening cysteine and the closing phenylalanine or tryptophan. Each record gives: V gene, J gene, clone size, D gene, CDR3 DNA, CDR3 protein. A D gene is named only where the DNA matches it firmly. Expanded clones get a size class; other rows say once, few or many, or leave the size out.

TRBV11-3,TRBJ1-2,.,.,TGTGCCAGCAGTCGCGACCCCACGGGGGGCTACACCTTC,CASSRDPTGGYTF
TRBV10-3,TRBJ1-4,.,TRBD1,TGTGCCATCAGCCCAACGGGACAGGGAGGGCGTGATAATGAAAAACTGTTTTTT,CAISPTGQGGRDNEKLFF
TRBV7-3,TRBJ2-1,.,TRBD1,TGTGCCAGCAGCCCCGGACAGGGAATCGAGCAGTTCTTC,CASSPGQGIEQFF
TRBV11-2,TRBJ2-3,.,.,TGTGCCAGCAGCCGGGTACAGGGAAACCTGGGGGATACGCAGTATTTT,CASSRVQGNLGDTQYF
TRBV6-1,TRBJ1-5,.,TRBD1,TGTGCCAGCATCGGGGAAGGGGGCGGCAATCAGCCCCAGCATTTT,CASIGEGGGNQPQHF
TRBV12-5,TRBJ2-7,once,.,TGTGCTAGTGGTTTGGTACATCCGAGCGGTAGCTCCTACGAGCAGTACTTC,CASGLVHPSGSSYEQYF
TRBV5-8,TRBJ2-5,.,TRBD1,TGTGCCAGCAGCTTGGGACAGGGGCGAGAGACCCAGTACTTC,CASSLGQGRETQYF
TRBV2,TRBJ2-1,once,TRBD1,TGTGCCAGAGGGGGCGACAGGGGGCGGTATGAGCAGTTCTTC,CARGGDRGRYEQFF
TRBV5-6,TRBJ2-7,.,.,TGTGCCAGCAGGGTTGCGGGGAGCGAGCAGTACTTC,CASRVAGSEQYF
TRBV5-4,TRBJ2-6,few,.,TGTGCCAGCAGCTACTGGGGGGGGCGCCACTCTGGGGCCAACGTCCTGACTTTC,CASSYWGGRHSGANVLTF
TRBV4-1,TRBJ2-7,.,TRBD1,TGCGCCAGCCGATCCCCGGGACAGGGGGGTGAGCAGTACTTC,CASRSPGQGGEQYF
TRBV23-1,TRBJ1-3,.,TRBD1,TGCGCCAGCAGTCATAGGGGGCAGAAAAACACCATATATTTT,CASSHRGQKNTIYF
TRBV4-2,TRBJ2-7,.,TRBD1,TGTGCCAGCAGCTATGACAGGGGGCGGGAGCAGTACTTC,CASSYDRGREQYF
TRBV5-4,TRBJ2-7,once,.,TGTGCCAGCAGCTTGGGAGCTCGGGAGCAGTACTTC,CASSLGAREQYF
TRBV27,TRBJ2-1,.,TRBD1,TGTGCCAGCAGTTTTAGACAGGGCAATGAGCAGTTCTTC,CASSFRQGNEQFF
TRBV1,TRBJ2-1,.,.,TGCACCAGCAGCCAAGGGGAGGGTGACAGGGGTGTCAATGAGCAGTTCTTC,CTSSQGEGDRGVNEQFF
TRBV25-1,TRBJ1-1,.,TRBD1,TGTGCCAGCAGTCTCAGACAGGGGGCAAAAGAGGGCACTGAAGCTTTCTTT,CASSLRQGAKEGTEAFF
TRBV6-1,TRBJ1-6,.,.,TGTGCCAGCAGTGCTGGGCGGGTTAATTCACCCCTCCACTTT,CASSAGRVNSPLHF
TRBV11-2,TRBJ2-7,.,TRBD1,TGTGCCAGCAGCTTAGTTCGGGGTGGGACAGGGACTTTCTACGAGCAGTACTTC,CASSLVRGGTGTFYEQYF
TRBV30,TRBJ1-4,once,.,TGTGCCTGGAGTGTCGGCGGGCCCCAGCTGTTTTTT,CAWSVGGPQLFF
TRBV6-1,TRBJ1-5,few,.,TGTGCCAGCAGCCAGGGAGGGGCCCAGCCCCAGCATTTT,CASSQGGAQPQHF
TRBV5-6,TRBJ2-3,.,.,TGTGCCAGCAGCGTCCCTCAGGGTCCCACAGATACGCAGTATTTT,CASSVPQGPTDTQYF
TRBV7-9,TRBJ2-7,.,TRBD2,TGTGCCAGCAGTTATGGGGGGGTTCCCCCTTACGAGCAGTACTTC,CASSYGGVPPYEQYF
TRBV10-3,TRBJ2-2,.,TRBD2,TGTGCCATCAAAACGGCGGGGGACACCGGGGAGCTGTTTTTT,CAIKTAGDTGELFF
TRBV19,TRBJ2-7,once,TRBD1,TGTGCCAGTAGTATAGTGGGGCAGGGGGCAAGCGAGCAGTACTTC,CASSIVGQGASEQYF
TRBV7-7,TRBJ1-1,once,.,TGTGCCAGCAGCTTAGAACAGGACACTGAAGCTTTCTTT,CASSLEQDTEAFF
TRBV10-2,TRBJ2-7,.,.,TGCGCCAGCAGTGTTGAGGCCCAGGGGTACGAGCAGTACTTC,CASSVEAQGYEQYF
TRBV5-1,TRBJ2-7,.,TRBD1,TGCGCCAGCAGCAGCCGGGACAGCTCCTACGAGCAGTACTTC,CASSSRDSSYEQYF
TRBV4-1,TRBJ2-3,.,.,TGCGCCAGCAGCCAAACCGAAGCTAGGGGGATAGATACGCAGTATTTT,CASSQTEARGIDTQYF
TRBV2,TRBJ1-1,.,.,TGTGCCAGCAATTTCCCACGGGTTGGGCAGGGCCGTCCGAACACTGAAGCTTTCTTT,CASNFPRVGQGRPNTEAFF
TRBV7-8,TRBJ1-2,.,.,TGTGCCACTACACGGGATGGCTACACCTTC,CATTRDGYTF
TRBV19,TRBJ1-3,.,.,TGTGCCAGTAGTTACAGGGCACGGAACTCTGGAAACACCATATATTTT,CASSYRARNSGNTIYF
TRBV7-6,TRBJ1-1,.,.,TGTGCCAGCCTACCCCGGGGATGGAAGAACACTGAAGCTTTCTTT,CASLPRGWKNTEAFF
TRBV6-6,TRBJ2-1,.,TRBD2,TGTGCCAGCAGTCTGCTAGCGGGACCAGCAATGGGTGAGCAGTTCTTC,CASSLLAGPAMGEQFF
TRBV19,TRBJ1-1,.,.,TGTGCCAGTACCCTGAGGACAAATATGAACACTGAAGCTTTCTTT,CASTLRTNMNTEAFF
TRBV10-3,TRBJ2-7,.,TRBD1,TGTGCCATCAGTGAGTCCGCAGGGGGCGATGAGCAGTACTTC,CAISESAGGDEQYF
TRBV7-8,TRBJ2-5,.,.,TGTGCCAGCAGCCGTCAAGACAAACACAACCAAGAGACCCAGTACTTC,CASSRQDKHNQETQYF
TRBV21-1,TRBJ1-4,.,.,TGTGCCAGCAGCAAAGTTGGGACAGGGGGCCCAACTAATGAAAAACTGTTTTTT,CASSKVGTGGPTNEKLFF
TRBV29-1,TRBJ1-1,once,.,TGCAGCGTCGCTCAGACTGGGAACACTGAAGCTTTCTTT,CSVAQTGNTEAFF
TRBV19,TRBJ2-7,.,.,TGTGCCAGTAGTAAACCCGGGACAACCTCCTCCTACGAGCAGTACTTC,CASSKPGTTSSYEQYF
TRBV5-4,TRBJ2-1,.,TRBD2,TGTGCCAGCAGCTTGGGACTAGCGGCGACGTATGAGCAGTTCTTC,CASSLGLAATYEQFF
TRBV4-1,TRBJ2-7,few,.,TGCGCCAGCAGCCTCAGGGTTTTGCACGAGCAGTACTTC,CASSLRVLHEQYF
TRBV11-2,TRBJ1-2,.,.,TGTGCCAGCAGCTTAGATGGCCCGGGGGACGGCTACACCTTC,CASSLDGPGDGYTF
TRBV11-2,TRBJ2-7,few,TRBD1,TGTGCCAGCAGCCTGACAGGGGCCTACGAGCAGTACTTC,CASSLTGAYEQYF
TRBV10-3,TRBJ1-2,.,.,TGTGCCATCTTTAGCACGACAGACAACTATGGCTACACCTTC,CAIFSTTDNYGYTF
TRBV4-1,TRBJ2-7,.,.,TGCGCCAGCAGCGAGGAATCGACAGGTACCTCCTACGAGCAGTACTTC,CASSEESTGTSYEQYF
TRBV19,TRBJ1-1,.,.,TGTGCCAGTAGTATAGATCCTTGGACAGCTGAAGCTTTCTTT,CASSIDPWTAEAFF
TRBV11-3,TRBJ2-1,.,.,TGTGCCAGCAGCTTAAGTCTAGCGCGGCGGGGTGAGCAGTTCTTC,CASSLSLARRGEQFF